This T cell receptor beta chain was sequenced in a study of cytomegalovirus exposure and HLA in healthy donors. Primers included in the PCR were 60 Vbeta and 13 Jbeta primers. Original analysis: About 9.9 million shared chains were among around 78 million unique TCR beta chains counted in a later analysis. Profiling relied on immunoSEQ multiplex PCR, and the TCRdb table lists in-frame clones only, not all of them. V, J and clone size are taken as reported in that table, and D and trimming were inferred from the DNA itself. This sample's table has under 130,000 clones. Looked up from germline, CDR1 is LGHNA and CDR2 is YNFKEQ. This CDR3 has 16 residues. Trimming cost V 0 bases and J 2 bases; bases outside gene matches: 5. Findings and caveats of the study: Later genetic work tied a missense DCLRE1C variant to beta-chain V and J trimming. Prior analysis indicated that the majority of TCR beta V segments exhibited productivity approximately 90% or approximately 30% of the time. The likely origin of a cluster of highly shared sequence variants was a sequencing artifact.

Turning to this clone: Its specificity is not known.

V is TRBV4-2 and J is TRBJ2-3; 7 bases fit TRBD2. The receptor's source is a man aged 40-50 years in good health and CMV-seronegative. Sequenced material: PBMCs. The chain's CDR3 is CASSQESGVNTDTQYF. Written as DNA, the CDR3 is TGTGCCAGCAGCCAAGAGAGCGGGGTCAACACAGATACGCAGTATTTT.